This T cell receptor (beta chain) was documented in a study of OX40 agonist ivuxolimab in advanced cancers. Concerning the study at large: Ivuxolimab was a fully human IgG2 agonistic monoclonal antibody targeting the costimulatory receptor OX40 (CD134). Intravenous ivuxolimab was administered to patients every 2 weeks at six dose levels: 0.01, 0.1, 0.3, 1.5, 3 and 10 mg/kg. The monotherapy dose-escalation portion (N ≈ 52 patients) of the phase I ivuxolimab trial is reported in the paper. The purpose of peripheral TCRbeta sequencing was to test whether ivuxolimab changed TCR sequence diversity and led to clonal T-cell expansion. Partial responses occurred in three dose-escalation patients: two with cutaneous melanoma and one with hepatocellular carcinoma. In the dose-escalation cohort, 70% to 85% of patients were male, and the mean age was 60 years with a range of roughly 23 to 79. Of the 50 or so patients in dose escalation, 19 had hepatocellular carcinoma, roughly 15 had melanoma, 9 had renal cell carcinoma and 9 had head and neck cancer. Patients were allowed to have had prior anti-PD-1, anti-PD-L1 or anti-CTLA-4 therapy, and 30% to 40% of the dose-escalation patients had been treated with checkpoint inhibitors. Broader findings and caveats from the paper: In partial responders in the 0.1-3.0 mg/kg groups, normalized peripheral clonal expansion was found to be among the lowest, especially among CD8+ T cells. Antigen specificity was not determined for the clonally expanded peripheral T cells. After ivuxolimab, CD8+ T cells had more expanded clones than CD4+ T cells on average. Clonal expansion of both CD4+ and CD8+ blood T cells was observed from baseline to week 6 at doses 0.1 to 3.0 mg/kg. Low levels of normalized T-cell clonal expansion were also seen in some patients who did not respond.

The CDR3 runs 12 amino acids, cysteine and phenylalanine included. Solely the CDR3 DNA is kept, with 36 bases framed from the first base. V drops 4 bases and J drops 3 bases, leaving 7 bases in between. CDR1 and CDR2, looked up from the germline V gene, are SGHTA and FQGNSA. To sequence the TCRbeta CDR3 region, genomic DNA was isolated from the sorted cells. The immunoSEQ Assay was used for sequencing of TCRbeta CDR3 regions. In its TCRdb copy, this immuneACCESS table keeps in-frame sequences only and misses some clones. Where compared with another copy, unresolved V genes explain less than half of these, and the others have no known cause. The table for this sample lists over 70,000 clones; about 86% of them were counted only once. Under 2% of the sample is held by the ten biggest clonotypes. The trial excluded patients who had a history of autoimmune disease or who were on systemic immunosuppression. Peripheral blood for TCR sequencing was collected from all dose cohorts at baseline, on cycle 4 day 1, and on cycle 7 day 1. Samples were obtained from an open-label, multicenter, first-in-human phase I dose-escalation trial of ivuxolimab. The trial enrolled adults with locally advanced or metastatic head and neck squamous cell, hepatocellular, melanoma or renal cell carcinoma. Before TCR sequencing, CD4+ T cells and CD8+ T cells were sorted from peripheral blood as separate populations.

About this clone itself: Its antigen remains unidentified. Per-base quality was not reported, and no clone a single base away is much larger than it.

The source material was CD4+ or CD8+ T cells sorted from blood, sampled in a trial of the OX40 agonist ivuxolimab. The TCR was taken from an adult with an advanced solid tumor such as melanoma, head and neck, liver or kidney cancer. The chain employs TRBV7-2 and TRBJ2-7; no D gene can be assigned with confidence. CDR3 loop: CASSWTRYEQYF. The base sequence is TGTGCCAGCAGCTGGACCCGCTACGAGCAGTACTTC.